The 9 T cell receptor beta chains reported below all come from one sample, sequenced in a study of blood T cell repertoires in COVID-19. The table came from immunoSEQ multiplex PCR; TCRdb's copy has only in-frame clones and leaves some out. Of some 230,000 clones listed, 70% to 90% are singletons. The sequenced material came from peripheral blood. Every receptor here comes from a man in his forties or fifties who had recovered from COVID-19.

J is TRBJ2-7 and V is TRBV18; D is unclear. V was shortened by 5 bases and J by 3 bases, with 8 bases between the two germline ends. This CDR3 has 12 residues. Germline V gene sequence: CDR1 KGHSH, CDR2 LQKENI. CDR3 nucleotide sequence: TGTGCCAGCTCATCCACGGGCTACGAGCAGTACTTC. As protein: CASSSTGYEQYF.

The DNA for the CDR3 is TGTGCCAGCAGCGAACGGATGCAGGCCGGCTATGGCTACACCTTC. Protein sequence: CASSERMQAGYGYTF. This chain connects TRBV2 to TRBJ1-2, with D unresolved. Per the germline V gene, CDR1 is SNHLY and CDR2 is FYNNEI. V was shortened by 6 bases and J by 4 bases, with 18 bases between the two germline ends. The CDR3 contains 15 residues. Supplemented by reference TRBV2 and TRBJ1-2, the full variable domain reads EPEVTQTPSHQVTQMGQEVILRCVPISNHLYFYWYRQILGQKVEFLVSFYNNEISEKSEIFDDQFSVERPDGSNFTLKIRSTKLEDSAMYFCASSERMQAGYGYTFGSGTRLTVV.

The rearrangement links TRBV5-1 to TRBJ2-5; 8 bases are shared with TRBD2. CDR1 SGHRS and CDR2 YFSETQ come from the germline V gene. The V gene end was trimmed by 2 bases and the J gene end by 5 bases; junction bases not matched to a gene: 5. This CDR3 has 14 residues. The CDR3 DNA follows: TGCGCCAGCAGCTTCTCGGGAGGGCGGGAGACCCAGTACTTC. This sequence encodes CASSFSGGRETQYF. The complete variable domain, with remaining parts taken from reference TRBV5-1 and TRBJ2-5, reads KAGVTQTPRYLIKTRGQQVTLSCSPISGHRSVSWYQQTPGQGLQFLFEYFSETQRNKGNFPGRFSGRQFSNSRSEMNVSTLELGDSALYLCASSFSGGRETQYFGPGTRLLVL.

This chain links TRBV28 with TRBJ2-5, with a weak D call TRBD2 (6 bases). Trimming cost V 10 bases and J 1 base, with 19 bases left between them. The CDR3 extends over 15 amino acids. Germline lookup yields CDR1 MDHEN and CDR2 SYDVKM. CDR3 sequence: CATIGRGSGQETQYF. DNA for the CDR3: TGTGCCACAATAGGGCGGGGATCGGGCCAAGAGACCCAGTACTTC.

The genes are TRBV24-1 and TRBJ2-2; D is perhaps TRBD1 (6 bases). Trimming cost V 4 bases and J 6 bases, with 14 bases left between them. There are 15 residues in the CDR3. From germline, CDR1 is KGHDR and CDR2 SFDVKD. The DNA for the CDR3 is TGTGCCACCAGTGACCCAGGGGTCACGCCCGGGGAGCTGTTTTTT. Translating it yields CATSDPGVTPGELFF.

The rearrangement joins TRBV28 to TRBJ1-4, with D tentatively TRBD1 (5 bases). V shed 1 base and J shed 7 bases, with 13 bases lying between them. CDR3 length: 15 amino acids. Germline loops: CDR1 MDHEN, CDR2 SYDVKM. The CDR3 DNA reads TGTGCCAGCAGTTTATTCCGACAGTCCGGTGAAAAACTGTTTTTT. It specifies CASSLFRQSGEKLFF.

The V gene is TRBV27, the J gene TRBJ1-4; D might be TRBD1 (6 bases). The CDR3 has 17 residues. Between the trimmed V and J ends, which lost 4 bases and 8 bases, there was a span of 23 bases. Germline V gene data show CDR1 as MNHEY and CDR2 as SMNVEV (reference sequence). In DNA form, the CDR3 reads TGTGCCAGCAGTTCTCGCGGCCCTACAGGGTTGAGCGAAAAACTGTTTTTT. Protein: CASSSRGPTGLSEKLFF. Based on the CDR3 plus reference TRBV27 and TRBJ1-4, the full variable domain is EAQVTQNPRYLITVTGKKLTVTCSQNMNHEYMSWYRQDPGLGLRQIYYSMNVEVTDKGDVPEGYKVSRKEKRNFPLILESPSPNQTSLYFCASSSRGPTGLSEKLFFGSGTQLSVL.

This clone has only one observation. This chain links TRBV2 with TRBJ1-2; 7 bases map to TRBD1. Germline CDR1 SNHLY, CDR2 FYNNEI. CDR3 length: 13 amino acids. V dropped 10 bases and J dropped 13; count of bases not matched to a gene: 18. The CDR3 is CATTIRTGAACTF. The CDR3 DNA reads TGTGCCACTACGATCCGAACAGGGGCCGCCTGCACCTTC.

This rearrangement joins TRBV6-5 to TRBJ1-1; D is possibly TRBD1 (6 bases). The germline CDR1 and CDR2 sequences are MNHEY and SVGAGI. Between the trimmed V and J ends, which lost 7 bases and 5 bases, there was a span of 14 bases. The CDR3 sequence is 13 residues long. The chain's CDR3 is CASNTGIGTEAFF. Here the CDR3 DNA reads TGTGCCAGCAATACAGGGATTGGTACTGAAGCTTTCTTT.